This TCR beta chain is drawn from a study of OX40 agonist ivuxolimab in advanced cancers. Study-wide background: Averaging about 60 years in age, with a range of about 20 to 90, the cohort was approximately 87% male.

TCRdb's copy holds only in-frame clones and misses some; the assay was immunoSEQ multiplex PCR. The sample consists of about 56,000 clones, 70% to 85% of them appearing once. General study findings and limits: In the expanded peripheral T cells, antigen specificity was never determined.

Notes on this clone: The antigen is unknown.

Germline assignment: CDR1 KGHSH and CDR2 LQKENI. This CDR3 is 14 amino acids long. V lost 3 bases, J lost 3 bases, and 12 bases lay in between. The chain links TRBV18 to TRBJ2-7; D is tentatively TRBD1 or TRBD2 (5 bases each). The receptor was isolated from an adult with an advanced solid tumor such as melanoma, head and neck, liver or kidney cancer. Source: CD4+ or CD8+ T cells sorted from blood, taken in a trial of the OX40 agonist ivuxolimab. The CDR3 DNA is TGTGCCAGCTCACCTCCTGCAGGGAGCTACGAGCAGTACTTC. Its translation is CASSPPAGSYEQYF.